This T cell receptor beta chain was documented in a study of graft-versus-host responses after intestinal transplantation. Study at large: Among the recipients, transplants were multivisceral, liver-intestinal, or isolated intestinal. Tacrolimus plus steroids were given to all recipients for approximately three years, preceded by anti-thymocyte globulin induction.

A remark on this clone: Antigen specificity is unknown.

General study results and limits: Detected in recipient marrow were GvH clones, some of which were first observed in ileum or blood. Early post-transplant HvG declines tracked with peak circulating GvH clone levels.

Data came from immunoSEQ multiplex PCR; TCRdb stores just in-frame clones and leaves some out. Seen here are about 70,000 clones, roughly 90% observed once, and the top ten hold 3.5% to 5%. The sequence derives from a human donor who was the organ donor for an intestinal transplant. The sample here was unstimulated CD8+ T cells sorted from spleen or lymph node cells, taken before transplant.

This chain's CDR3 is CAISEGQGTGELFF. CDR3 DNA: TGTGCCATCAGTGAGGGACAGGGAACCGGGGAGCTGTTTTTT. The V call is TRBV10-3, the J call TRBJ2-2, with 8 bases identical to TRBD1. This CDR3 is built from 14 residues. J lost 5 bases, V lost 2 bases, and 1 base had no gene match. CDR1 and CDR2 (germline): ENHRY, SYGVKD.